This T cell receptor (beta chain) is from a study of cytomegalovirus exposure and HLA in healthy donors. V gave up 6 bases and J gave up 4 bases; unmatched junction bases: 14. Germline V gives CDR1 MNHEY, CDR2 SMNVEV (reference sequence). This CDR3 is 16 amino acids long. This clone was recorded once. The protocol was immunoSEQ multiplex PCR, while the TCRdb copy is restricted to in-frame clones and leaves out a portion. The sample includes 150,000 to 200,000 clones, about 85% seen only once; the top ten take 2% to 2.5%. The sequence was obtained from a man aged 30-40 years in good health and CMV-seropositive. Sequenced input: PBMCs. V gene TRBV27 combines with J gene TRBJ2-7; 8 bases are a match to TRBD1. CDR3 region: CASRVQIGTGLYEQYF. The CDR3 DNA sequence: TGTGCCAGCAGGGTTCAAATAGGGACAGGCTTATACGAGCAGTACTTC.